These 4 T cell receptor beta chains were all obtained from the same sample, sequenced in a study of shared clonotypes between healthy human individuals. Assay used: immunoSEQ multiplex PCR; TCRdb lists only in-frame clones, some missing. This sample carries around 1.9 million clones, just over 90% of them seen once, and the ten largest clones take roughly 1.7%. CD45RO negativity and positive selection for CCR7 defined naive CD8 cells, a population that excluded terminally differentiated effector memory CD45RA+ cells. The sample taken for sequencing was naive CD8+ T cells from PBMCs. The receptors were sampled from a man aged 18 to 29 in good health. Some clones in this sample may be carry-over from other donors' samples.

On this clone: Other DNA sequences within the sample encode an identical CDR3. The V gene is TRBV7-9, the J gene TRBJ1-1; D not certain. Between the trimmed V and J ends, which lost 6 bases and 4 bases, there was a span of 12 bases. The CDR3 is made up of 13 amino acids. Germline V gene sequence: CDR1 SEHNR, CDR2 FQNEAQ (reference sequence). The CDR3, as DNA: TGTGCCAGCAGTCGGGGTGGTGGCACTGAAGCTTTCTTT. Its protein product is CASSRGGGTEAFF.

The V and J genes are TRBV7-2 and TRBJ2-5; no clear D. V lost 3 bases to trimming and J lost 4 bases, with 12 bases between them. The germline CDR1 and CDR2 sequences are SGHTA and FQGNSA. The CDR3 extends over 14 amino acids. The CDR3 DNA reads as TGTGCCAGCAGCTTTTTGATGCTACGAGAGACCCAGTACTTC. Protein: CASSFLMLRETQYF.

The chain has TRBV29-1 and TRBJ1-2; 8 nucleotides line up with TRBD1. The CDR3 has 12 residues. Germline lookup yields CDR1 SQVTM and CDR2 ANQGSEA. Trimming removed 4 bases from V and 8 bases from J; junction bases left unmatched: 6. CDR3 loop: CSVAQGAWGYTF. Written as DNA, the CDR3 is TGCAGCGTTGCCCAGGGGGCATGGGGCTACACCTTC. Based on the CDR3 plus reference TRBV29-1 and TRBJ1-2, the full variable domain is SAVISQKPSRDICQRGTSLTIQCQVDSQVTMMFWYRQQPGQSLTLIATANQGSEATYESGFVIDKFPISRPNLTFSTLTVSNMSPEDSSIYLCSVAQGAWGYTFGSGTRLTVV.

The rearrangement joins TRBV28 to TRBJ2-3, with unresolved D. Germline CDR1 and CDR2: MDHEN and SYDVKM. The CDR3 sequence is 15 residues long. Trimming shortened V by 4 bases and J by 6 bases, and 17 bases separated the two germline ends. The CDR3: CASSSRLVHSDTQYF. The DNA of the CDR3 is TGTGCCAGCAGTTCCCGATTAGTTCACAGTGATACGCAGTATTTT.